The entry that follows covers one T cell receptor (beta chain) sequence. This CDR3 is built from 15 residues. Germline assignment: CDR1 SEHNR and CDR2 FQNEAQ (reference sequence). The V gene lost 5 bases and the J gene lost 2 bases, with 15 bases spanning the gap. This entry belongs to a study of blood T cells in healthy people across ages. Primed by a sample-barcoded 5' primer and a J-beta primer mix, a second PCR proceeded for about 6 to 11 cycles. TCRdb passed the 5' RACE reads through MiXCR, listing each CDR3 protein once. This sample has a few hundred thousand distinct CDR3 sequences, with about 52% found just once.

The sample comprised blood. The sequence derives from a man aged 55 to 70 in good health. The J gene is TRBJ2-5, the V gene TRBV7-9; maybe TRBD2 (6 bases). The CDR3 reads CASSRAGTLQETQYF. The CDR3 DNA reads TGTGCCAGCAGCCGGGCGGGGACCCTTCAAGAGACCCAGTACTTC.